This T cell receptor beta chain was sequenced for a study of shared clonotypes between healthy human individuals. The table came from immunoSEQ multiplex PCR; TCRdb's copy has only in-frame clones and leaves some out. The repertoire holds millions of clones, over 85% seen once, with roughly 1% in the top ten. CD8 cells regarded as naive lacked CD45RO, were positively chosen for CCR7, and omitted terminally differentiated effector memory CD45RA+ cells. Regarding the study as a whole: Represented diversity (both genetic and exposure-history) was limited by the small number of donors.

A word on this clone: The antigen remains unidentified.

The junction had 11 bases not matched to a gene; V was cut back by 8 bases and J by 5 bases. The CDR3 length is 14 residues. Germline lookup yields CDR1 MNHNS and CDR2 SASEGT. The receptor was isolated from a man aged 18 to 29 in good health. The V call is TRBV6-1, the J call TRBJ2-5, with 7 bases fitting TRBD2. The sequencing sample was made of naive CD8+ T cells sorted from blood. The CDR3 DNA sequence: TGTGCCAGCCGAGGATGGGGAGGGCGGGAGACCCAGTACTTC. Translating gives CASRGWGGRETQYF.